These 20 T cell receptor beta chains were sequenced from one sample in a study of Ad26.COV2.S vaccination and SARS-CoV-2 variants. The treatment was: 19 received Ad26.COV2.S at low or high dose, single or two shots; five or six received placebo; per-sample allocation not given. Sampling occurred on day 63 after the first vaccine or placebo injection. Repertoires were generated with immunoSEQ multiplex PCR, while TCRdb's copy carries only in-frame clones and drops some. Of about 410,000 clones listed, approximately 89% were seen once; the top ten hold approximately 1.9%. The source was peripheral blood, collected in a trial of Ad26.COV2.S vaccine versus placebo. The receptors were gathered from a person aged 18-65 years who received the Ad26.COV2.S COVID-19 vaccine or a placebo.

The CDR3 DNA sequence: TGTGCCAGCTCCCCGCCCTACAATGAGCAGTTCTTC. It is translated as CASSPPYNEQFF. The chain is built from TRBV12-3 or TRBV12-4 and TRBJ2-1; the D is unclear. This CDR3 region has 12 residues. V was shortened by 8 bases and J by 2 bases, with 7 bases between the two germline ends.

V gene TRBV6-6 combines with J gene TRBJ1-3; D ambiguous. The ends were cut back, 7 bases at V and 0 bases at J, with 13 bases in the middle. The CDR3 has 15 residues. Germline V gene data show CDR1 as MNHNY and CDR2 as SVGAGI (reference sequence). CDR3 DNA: TGTGCCAGCACTACCGGACTCCGCTCTGGAAACACCATATATTTT. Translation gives CASTTGLRSGNTIYF.

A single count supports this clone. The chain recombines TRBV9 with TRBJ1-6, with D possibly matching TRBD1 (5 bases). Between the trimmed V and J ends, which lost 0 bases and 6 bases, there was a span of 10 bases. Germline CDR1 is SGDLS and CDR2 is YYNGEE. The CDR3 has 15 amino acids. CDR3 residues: CASSVVAGSNSPLHF. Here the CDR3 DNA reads TGTGCCAGCAGCGTAGTTGCAGGGAGTAATTCACCCCTCCACTTT.

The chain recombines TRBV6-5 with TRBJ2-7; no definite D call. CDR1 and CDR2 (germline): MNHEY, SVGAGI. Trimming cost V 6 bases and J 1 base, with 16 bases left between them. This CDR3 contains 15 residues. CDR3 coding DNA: TGTGCCAGCAGCCCCGTGGCGGCAGGTTCCTACGAGCAGTACTTC. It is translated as CASSPVAAGSYEQYF.

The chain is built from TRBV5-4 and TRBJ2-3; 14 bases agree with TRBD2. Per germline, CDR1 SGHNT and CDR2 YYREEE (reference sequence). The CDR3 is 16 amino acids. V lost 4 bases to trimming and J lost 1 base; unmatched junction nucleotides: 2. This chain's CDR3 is CASSTGLAGGTDTQYF. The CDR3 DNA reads TGTGCCAGCAGCACGGGACTAGCGGGAGGCACAGATACGCAGTATTTT.

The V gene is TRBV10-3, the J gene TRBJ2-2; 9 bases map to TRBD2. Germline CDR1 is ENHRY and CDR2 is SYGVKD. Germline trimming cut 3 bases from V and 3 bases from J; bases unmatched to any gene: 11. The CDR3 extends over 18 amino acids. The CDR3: CAISEGGSGGQDTGELFF. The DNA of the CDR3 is TGTGCCATCAGTGAAGGCGGTAGCGGGGGACAAGACACCGGGGAGCTGTTTTTT.

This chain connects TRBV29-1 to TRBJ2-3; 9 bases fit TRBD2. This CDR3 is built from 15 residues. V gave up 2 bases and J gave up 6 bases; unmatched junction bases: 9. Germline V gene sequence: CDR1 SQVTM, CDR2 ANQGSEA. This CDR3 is CSVERGTSIRDTQYF. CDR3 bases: TGCAGCGTTGAAAGGGGGACTAGCATCAGGGATACGCAGTATTTT.

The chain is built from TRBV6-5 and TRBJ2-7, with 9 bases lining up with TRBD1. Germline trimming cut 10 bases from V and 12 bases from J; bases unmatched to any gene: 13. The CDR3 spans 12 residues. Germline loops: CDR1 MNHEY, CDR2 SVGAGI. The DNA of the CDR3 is TGTGCCATCCAAAACCCCGGGACAGGGAGGTACTTC. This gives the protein CAIQNPGTGRYF.

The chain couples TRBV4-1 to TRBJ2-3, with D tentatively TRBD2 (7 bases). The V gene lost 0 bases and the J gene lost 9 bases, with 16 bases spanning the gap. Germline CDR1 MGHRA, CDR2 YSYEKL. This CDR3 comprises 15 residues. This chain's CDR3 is CASSQDRAGGRTQYF. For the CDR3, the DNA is TGCGCCAGCAGCCAAGATAGGGCCGGGGGGCGGACGCAGTATTTT.

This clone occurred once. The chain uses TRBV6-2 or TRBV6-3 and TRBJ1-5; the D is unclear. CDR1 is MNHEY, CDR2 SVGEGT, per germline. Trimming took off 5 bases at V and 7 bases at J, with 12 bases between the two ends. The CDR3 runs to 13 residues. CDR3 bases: TGTGCCAGCAGTGACTGGAGGAGGCAGCCCCAGCATTTT. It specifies CASSDWRRQPQHF.

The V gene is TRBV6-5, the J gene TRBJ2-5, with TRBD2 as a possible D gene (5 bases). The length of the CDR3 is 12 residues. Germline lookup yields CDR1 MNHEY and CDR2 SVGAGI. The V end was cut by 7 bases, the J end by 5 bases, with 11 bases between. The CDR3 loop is CASTVPGETQYF. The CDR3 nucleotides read TGTGCCAGCACGGTCCCGGGGGAGACCCAGTACTTC.

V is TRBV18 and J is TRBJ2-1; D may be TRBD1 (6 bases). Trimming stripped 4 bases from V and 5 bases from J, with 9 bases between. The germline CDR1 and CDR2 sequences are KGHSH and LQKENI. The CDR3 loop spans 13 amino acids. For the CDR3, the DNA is TGTGCCAGCTCACGAGGACAGCACAATGAGCAGTTCTTC. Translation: CASSRGQHNEQFF.

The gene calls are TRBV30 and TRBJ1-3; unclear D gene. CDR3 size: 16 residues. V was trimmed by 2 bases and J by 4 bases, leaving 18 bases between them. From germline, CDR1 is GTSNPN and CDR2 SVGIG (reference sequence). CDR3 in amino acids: CAWSRTARNIGNTIYF. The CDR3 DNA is TGTGCCTGGAGTAGGACGGCAAGAAATATCGGAAACACCATATATTTT.

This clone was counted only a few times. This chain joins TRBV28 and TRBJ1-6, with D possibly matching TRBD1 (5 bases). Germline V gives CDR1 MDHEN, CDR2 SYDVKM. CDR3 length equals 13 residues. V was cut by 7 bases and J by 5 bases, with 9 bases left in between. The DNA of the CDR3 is TGTGCCAGCACCCGGGGCCATAATTCACCCCTCCACTTT. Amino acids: CASTRGHNSPLHF.

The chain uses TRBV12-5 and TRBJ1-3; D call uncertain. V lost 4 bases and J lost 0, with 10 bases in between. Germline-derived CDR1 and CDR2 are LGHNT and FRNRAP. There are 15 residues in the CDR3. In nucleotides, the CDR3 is TGTGCTAGTGGTTACCAACAGAGCTCTGGAAACACCATATATTTT. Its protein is CASGYQQSSGNTIYF.

The CDR3 protein is CASSPGWGSDTGELFF. The CDR3 DNA reads as TGTGCCAGCAGCCCGGGATGGGGGTCGGACACCGGGGAGCTGTTTTTT. The gene calls are TRBV11-2 and TRBJ2-2, with D perhaps TRBD1 or TRBD2 (5 bases each). CDR3 length: 16 residues. V dropped 5 bases and J dropped 3 bases, with 16 bases sitting between them. Germline assignment: CDR1 SGHAT and CDR2 FQNNGV.

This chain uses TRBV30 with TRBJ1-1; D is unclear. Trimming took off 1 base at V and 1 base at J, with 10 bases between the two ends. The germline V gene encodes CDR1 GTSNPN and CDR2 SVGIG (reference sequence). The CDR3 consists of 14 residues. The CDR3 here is CAWSAENRNTEAFF. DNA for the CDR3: TGTGCCTGGAGTGCCGAGAACCGGAACACTGAAGCTTTCTTT.

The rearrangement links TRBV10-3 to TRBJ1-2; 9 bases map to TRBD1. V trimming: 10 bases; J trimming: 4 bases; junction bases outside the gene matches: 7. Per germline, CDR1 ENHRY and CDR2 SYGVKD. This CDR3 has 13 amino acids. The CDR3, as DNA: TGTGCCACTGGGACAGGGATTCTCTATGGCTACACCTTC. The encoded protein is CATGTGILYGYTF.

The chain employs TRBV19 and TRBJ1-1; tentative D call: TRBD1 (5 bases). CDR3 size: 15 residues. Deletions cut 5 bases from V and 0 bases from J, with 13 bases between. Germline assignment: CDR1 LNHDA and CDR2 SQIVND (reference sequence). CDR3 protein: CASSSQGTVNTEAFF. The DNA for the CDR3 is TGTGCCAGTAGTTCTCAAGGGACGGTGAACACTGAAGCTTTCTTT.

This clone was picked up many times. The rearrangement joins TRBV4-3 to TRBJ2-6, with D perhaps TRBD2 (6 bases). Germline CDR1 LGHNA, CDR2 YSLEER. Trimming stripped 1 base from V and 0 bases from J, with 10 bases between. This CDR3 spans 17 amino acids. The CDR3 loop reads CASSQAGASSGANVLTF. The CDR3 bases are TGCGCCAGCAGCCAAGCGGGAGCTAGCTCTGGGGCCAACGTCCTGACTTTC.